This T cell receptor beta chain was profiled in a study of CD8 T cells in ankylosing spondylitis (dated by TCRdb to about 2017). The study in broad terms: The study set out to find disease-linked TCR variants by profiling T cell receptor beta repertoires in ankylosing spondylitis patients and healthy donors. The full study cohort comprised about 24 ankylosing spondylitis patients and 85 to 120 healthy donors. Samples of peripheral blood were taken, and for ankylosing spondylitis patients, synovial fluid was collected as well. What the authors observed across the whole study: In peripheral blood, the disease-linked clones were found at relatively low frequencies and had a CD8+ phenotype. Some motif variants had previously been reported in the synovial fluid and blood of reactive arthritis patients, which suggests shared mechanisms of disease initiation. The disease-linked clones were reported to be significantly enriched in matched synovial fluid samples from ankylosing spondylitis patients. Blood from ankylosing spondylitis patients appeared to be characterized by a TCR beta motif composed of eight highly homologous amino acid variants.

This sample was sequenced with an Illumina HiSeq 2500. Quantitative 5'-RACE with molecular barcodes was used to prepare TCR beta libraries. The paper's data handling went like this. A new computational method, built on a probabilistic model of VDJ rearrangement, was used to identify disease-linked TCR variants. The public reads were reanalyzed by TCRdb: fastp trimming at Q25, MiXCR alignment, in-frame beta chains only. Each CDR3 protein gets just one entry, which takes the most common genes and DNA from the rows behind it. The V and J calls here are based on TCRdb, not the publication. The table for this sample lists tens of thousands of distinct CDR3 sequences; approximately 11% of them were counted only once. The ten top clones hold approximately 1.4% of the sample. At least ten counts were recorded for this clonotype. Its antigen remains unidentified. Base qualities are missing; no much larger clone stands one base away.

The junction carries 10 bases between V and J, which are trimmed by 0 bases and 1 base respectively. The CDR3 covers 15 residues, taking in both the cysteine and the phenylalanine. Of all the DNA, just the CDR3 is kept, 45 bases in frame from base 1. CDR1 is given as SGHRS and CDR2 as YFSETQ, both from the germline V gene. The chain links TRBV5-1 with TRBJ1-1, with the D gene not clear enough to name. The sequence was collected from a male donor with ankylosing spondylitis or in good health (not recorded which). The sample comprised blood, either unsorted or a sorted T cell fraction (not recorded which). The nucleotides read TGCGCCAGCAGCTTGGCCAATTCCAAGAACACTGAAGCTTTCTTT. It translates as CASSLANSKNTEAFF.